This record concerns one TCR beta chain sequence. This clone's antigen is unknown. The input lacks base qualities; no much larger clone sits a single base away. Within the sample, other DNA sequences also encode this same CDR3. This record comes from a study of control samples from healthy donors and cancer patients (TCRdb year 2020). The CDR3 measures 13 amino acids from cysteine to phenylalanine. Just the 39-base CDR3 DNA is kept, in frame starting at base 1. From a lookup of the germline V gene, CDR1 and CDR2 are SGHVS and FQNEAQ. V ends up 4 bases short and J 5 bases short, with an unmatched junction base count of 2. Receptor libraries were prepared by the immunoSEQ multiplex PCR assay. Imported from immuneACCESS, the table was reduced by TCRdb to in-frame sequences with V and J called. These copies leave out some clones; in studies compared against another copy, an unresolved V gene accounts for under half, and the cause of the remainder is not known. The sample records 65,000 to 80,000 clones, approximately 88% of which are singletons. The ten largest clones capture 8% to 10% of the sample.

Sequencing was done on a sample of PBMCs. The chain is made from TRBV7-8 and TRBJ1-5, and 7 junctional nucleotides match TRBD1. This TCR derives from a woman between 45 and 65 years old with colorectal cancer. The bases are TGTGCCAGCAGCTCCCAGGGGGATCAGCCCCAGCATTTT. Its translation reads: CASSSQGDQPQHF.